This TCR beta chain was captured in a study of OX40 agonist ivuxolimab in advanced cancers. The wider study: Aged about 23 to 80 with a mean of 60 years, they were about 83% male.

The method was immunoSEQ multiplex PCR; TCRdb's version includes in-frame clones alone and lacks a portion of them. The sample has some 82,000 clones, around nine tenths seen once. The study sampled blood at baseline, cycle 4 day 1, and cycle 7 day 1. The V gene's germline CDR1 is MNHEY and CDR2 SMNVEV (reference sequence). J was trimmed by 3 bases and V by 5 bases; bases with no gene match: 4. This CDR3 has 15 residues. The sample in question was CD4+ or CD8+ T cells sorted from blood, obtained in a trial of the OX40 agonist ivuxolimab. This sequence joins TRBV27 and TRBJ2-7, with TRBD2 matching over 13 bases. The TCR sequence derives from an adult with an advanced solid tumor such as melanoma, head and neck, liver or kidney cancer. The CDR3 nucleotides read TGTGCCAGCAGTCTACTAGCGGGAGGGCTCTACGAGCAGTACTTC. Its protein is CASSLLAGGLYEQYF.